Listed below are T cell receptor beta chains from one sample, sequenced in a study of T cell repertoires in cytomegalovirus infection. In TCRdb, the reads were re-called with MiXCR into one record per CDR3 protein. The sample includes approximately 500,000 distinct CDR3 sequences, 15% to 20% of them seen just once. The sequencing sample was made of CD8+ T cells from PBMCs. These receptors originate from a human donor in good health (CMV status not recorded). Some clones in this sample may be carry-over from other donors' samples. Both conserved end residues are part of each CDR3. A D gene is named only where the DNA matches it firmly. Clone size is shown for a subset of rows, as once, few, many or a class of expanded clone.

CDR3aa: CASSLVQYRDTGELFF
CDR3nt: TGTGCCAGCAGCTTAGTGCAATACAGGGATACCGGGGAGCTGTTTTTT
d_gene: -
j_gene: TRBJ2-2
abundance: many
len: 16
v_gene: TRBV11-2

CDR3aa: CASSSGTQSTDTQYF
CDR3nt: TGTGCCAGCAGCAGTGGGACACAGAGCACAGATACGCAGTATTTT
d_gene: -
j_gene: TRBJ2-3
abundance: -
len: 15
v_gene: TRBV5-5

CDR3aa: CASSLSATSQQETQYF
CDR3nt: TGTGCCAGCAGCCTATCTGCGACTAGTCAACAAGAGACCCAGTACTTC
d_gene: -
j_gene: TRBJ2-5
abundance: many
len: 16
v_gene: TRBV4-2

CDR3aa: CASSVAGTPSNNEQFF
CDR3nt: TGTGCCAGCAGCGTAGCCGGGACTCCTTCGAATAATGAGCAGTTCTTC
d_gene: -
j_gene: TRBJ2-1
abundance: few
len: 16
v_gene: TRBV9

CDR3aa: CASSLSQGTTYEQYF
CDR3nt: TGTGCCAGCAGTTTATCGCAGGGGACCACCTACGAGCAGTACTTC
d_gene: -
j_gene: TRBJ2-7
abundance: many
len: 15
v_gene: TRBV12-3/TRBV12-4

CDR3aa: CDSGLGTGWNQPQHF
CDR3nt: TGTGATAGTGGTTTGGGGACAGGGTGGAATCAGCCCCAGCACTTT
d_gene: TRBD1
j_gene: TRBJ1-5
abundance: -
len: 15
v_gene: TRBV12-5

CDR3aa: CASSLGSGQDSYEQYF
CDR3nt: TGTGCCAGCAGCTTAGGGTCCGGACAGGACTCCTACGAGCAGTACTTC
d_gene: TRBD1
j_gene: TRBJ2-7
abundance: -
len: 16
v_gene: TRBV7-9

CDR3aa: CATSRGHSASYEQYF
CDR3nt: TGTGCCACCAGCAGAGGACATTCCGCAAGCTACGAGCAGTACTTC
d_gene: -
j_gene: TRBJ2-7
abundance: many
len: 15
v_gene: TRBV15

CDR3aa: CASSRPGDTEAFF
CDR3nt: TGTGCCAGCTCCCGGCCAGGGGATACTGAAGCTTTCTTT
d_gene: -
j_gene: TRBJ1-1
abundance: many
len: 13
v_gene: TRBV11-2

CDR3aa: CAISEGGADRGLGTQYF
CDR3nt: TGTGCCATCAGTGAAGGGGGGGCAGACAGGGGCCTGGGAACCCAGTACTTC
d_gene: -
j_gene: TRBJ2-5
abundance: few
len: 17
v_gene: TRBV10-3

CDR3aa: CASSTSTNPSSYNEQFF
CDR3nt: TGTGCCAGCAGTACCTCGACAAACCCGAGCTCCTACAATGAGCAGTTCTTC
d_gene: -
j_gene: TRBJ2-1
abundance: -
len: 17
v_gene: TRBV27

CDR3aa: CAISESSFDRHTDTQYF
CDR3nt: TGTGCCATCAGTGAGTCCTCGTTTGACAGACACACAGATACGCAGTATTTT
d_gene: -
j_gene: TRBJ2-3
abundance: many
len: 17
v_gene: TRBV10-3

CDR3aa: CASSLGGASNQPQHF
CDR3nt: TGTGCCAGCAGCTTAGGGGGGGCAAGCAATCAGCCCCAGCATTTT
d_gene: -
j_gene: TRBJ1-5
abundance: many
len: 15
v_gene: TRBV7-9

CDR3aa: CASSLAESSYEQYF
CDR3nt: TGTGCCAGCAGTTTGGCGGAGAGCTCCTACGAGCAGTACTTC
d_gene: -
j_gene: TRBJ2-7
abundance: many
len: 14
v_gene: TRBV28

CDR3aa: CASSPLGQGDGYTF
CDR3nt: TGTGCCAGCTCACCATTGGGACAGGGGGATGGCTACACCTTC
d_gene: TRBD1
j_gene: TRBJ1-2
abundance: -
len: 14
v_gene: TRBV18

CDR3aa: CCQQGSRNSPLHF
CDR3nt: TGTTGCCAGCAAGGTTCAAGGAATTCACCCCTCCACTTT
d_gene: -
j_gene: TRBJ1-6
abundance: -
len: 13
v_gene: TRBV2

CDR3aa: CASSSAGVEAFF
CDR3nt: TGTGCCAGCAGTTCCGCCGGGGTTGAAGCTTTCTTT
d_gene: -
j_gene: TRBJ1-1
abundance: few
len: 12
v_gene: TRBV6-5

CDR3aa: CASRFKGADGELFF
CDR3nt: TGCGCCAGCCGTTTCAAGGGGGCTGACGGGGAGCTGTTTTTT
d_gene: TRBD1
j_gene: TRBJ2-2
abundance: few
len: 14
v_gene: TRBV10-2

CDR3aa: CASSLVSSKKKEQYF
CDR3nt: TGCGCCAGCAGCTTGGTTTCTAGTAAAAAGAAAGAGCAGTACTTC
d_gene: -
j_gene: TRBJ2-7
abundance: many
len: 15
v_gene: TRBV5-1

CDR3aa: CASSLMEGLLDGYTF
CDR3nt: TGTGCCAGCAGTCTCATGGAAGGTTTGCTGGATGGCTACACCTTC
d_gene: -
j_gene: TRBJ1-2
abundance: many
len: 15
v_gene: TRBV6-1

CDR3aa: CATRDSYEQYF
CDR3nt: TGTGCCACCAGGGACAGCTACGAGCAGTACTTC
d_gene: TRBD1
j_gene: TRBJ2-7
abundance: few
len: 11
v_gene: TRBV19

CDR3aa: CASSFQGNTNEKLFF
CDR3nt: TGTGCCAGCAGCTTTCAGGGGAACACTAATGAAAAACTGTTTTTT
d_gene: -
j_gene: TRBJ1-4
abundance: many
len: 15
v_gene: TRBV7-8

CDR3aa: CASSYSRRREAFF
CDR3nt: TGTGCCAGCAGTTACTCTCGGCGGAGGGAAGCTTTCTTT
d_gene: -
j_gene: TRBJ1-1
abundance: many
len: 13
v_gene: TRBV6-2/TRBV6-3

CDR3aa: CATSRDRGAGNTGELFF
CDR3nt: TGTGCCACCAGCAGAGATCGGGGTGCAGGGAACACCGGGGAGCTGTTTTTT
d_gene: -
j_gene: TRBJ2-2
abundance: many
len: 17
v_gene: TRBV15

CDR3aa: CASSYSRTFYEQYF
CDR3nt: TGTGCCAGCAGTTATTCCCGGACCTTCTACGAGCAGTACTTC
d_gene: -
j_gene: TRBJ2-7
abundance: many
len: 14
v_gene: TRBV12-3/TRBV12-4

CDR3aa: CAISTGSSYGYTF
CDR3nt: TGTGCCATCTCGACAGGATCTTCCTATGGCTACACCTTC
d_gene: -
j_gene: TRBJ1-2
abundance: many
len: 13
v_gene: TRBV6-6

CDR3aa: CATSRAREGSGYNEQFF
CDR3nt: TGTGCCACCAGCAGAGCTCGGGAGGGATCGGGGTACAATGAGCAGTTCTTC
d_gene: TRBD2
j_gene: TRBJ2-1
abundance: many
len: 17
v_gene: TRBV15

CDR3aa: CASWDRVYEQYF
CDR3nt: TGTGCCAGTTGGGACAGGGTATACGAGCAGTACTTC
d_gene: TRBD1
j_gene: TRBJ2-7
abundance: -
len: 12
v_gene: TRBV6-5

CDR3aa: CASSLVWWGQGAEEQFF
CDR3nt: TGTGCCAGCAGCTTAGTGTGGTGGGGGCAGGGGGCAGAGGAGCAGTTCTTC
d_gene: TRBD1
j_gene: TRBJ2-1
abundance: few
len: 17
v_gene: TRBV11-2